These 5 T cell receptor beta chains originate from one sample sequenced in a study of blood T cell repertoires in COVID-19. TCRdb's copy holds only in-frame clones and misses some; the assay was immunoSEQ multiplex PCR. The data show 43,000 or so clones, roughly 86% seen once. Sequencing was carried out using peripheral blood. These receptors all come from a man aged 55 to 70 with active or convalescent COVID-19.

The J gene is TRBJ1-2, the V gene TRBV2; possible D gene TRBD1, 6 bases. Germline V gene lookup returns CDR1 SNHLY and CDR2 FYNNEI. The CDR3 covers 15 residues. Trimming stripped 6 bases from V and 0 bases from J, with 14 bases between. The CDR3 loop reads CASSLKGEPNYGYTF. CDR3 DNA sequence: TGTGCCAGCAGCCTAAAGGGGGAGCCTAACTATGGCTACACCTTC.

The chain carries TRBV5-4 and TRBJ2-2; TRBD1 matches 10 bases. The CDR3 runs 15 residues. V was pared by 1 base and J by 8 bases, with 5 bases of the junction left unmatched. Germline-derived CDR1 and CDR2 are SGHNT and YYREEE (reference sequence). The CDR3 bases are TGTGCCAGCAGCTTGTGGACAGGGGGGAAGGGGGAGCTGTTTTTT. Translation: CASSLWTGGKGELFF.

CDR3 bases: TGTGCCAGCTCACCAACCGGGACAGGGGGCATAGGGAATCAGCCCCAGCATTTT. This encodes CASSPTGTGGIGNQPQHF. The chain combines TRBV18 with TRBJ1-5; 12 bases are a match to TRBD1. The CDR3 is 18 residues long. The junction had 9 bases not matched to a gene; V was cut back by 2 bases and J by 4 bases. CDR1 and CDR2 (germline): KGHSH, LQKENI.

In DNA, the CDR3 is TGTGCCAGTAGTATAGATCCAGCGGGGGGCAACACAGATACGCAGTATTTT. It codes for CASSIDPAGGNTDTQYF. This chain uses TRBV19 with TRBJ2-3, with 9 bases aligning to TRBD2. Looked up from germline, CDR1 is LNHDA and CDR2 is SQIVND (reference sequence). The length of the CDR3 is 17 residues. Trimming at V came to 0 bases and at J to 2 bases, leaving 6 bases not matched to a gene.

This clone was seen once. The rearrangement uses TRBV7-2 and TRBJ1-4, with a tentative D call TRBD1 (5 bases). The CDR3 is 15 amino acids. Germline V lookup: CDR1 SGHTA, CDR2 FQGNSA. The V end was cut by 5 bases, the J end by 0 bases, with 10 bases between. For the CDR3, the DNA is TGTGCCAGCAGCGGCGGGGGTGCAACTAATGAAAAACTGTTTTTT. This codes for CASSGGGATNEKLFF.